This T cell receptor beta chain was sequenced during a study of blood T cells in healthy people across ages. Using a J-beta primer mix together with a sample-barcoded 5' primer, a second PCR was run for about 6 to 12 cycles. TCRdb recomputed calls from the 5' RACE reads with MiXCR, one row per CDR3 protein. The table records under 950,000 distinct CDR3 sequences, 20% to 25% of them present only once. The sequenced sample consisted of blood. The clonotype originates from a man aged 70 or older in good health.

Written as DNA, the CDR3 is TGTGCCAGCAGAGTACTAGCGGGGGTACTTTCTAGCACAGATACGCAGTATTTT. Protein: CASRVLAGVLSSTDTQYF. The genes are TRBV6-1 and TRBJ2-3; 11 positions agree with TRBD2. The CDR3 consists of 18 residues. Germline V gene lookup returns CDR1 MNHNS and CDR2 SASEGT. V gave up 6 bases and J gave up 0 bases; unmatched junction bases: 11.